This T cell receptor beta chain was recorded in a study of blood T cell repertoires in COVID-19. Participants were placed into cohorts based on the clinical history they reported. The CDR3 contains 15 residues. V shed 7 bases and J 0 bases; nucleotides not matched to a gene: 6. The V gene's germline CDR1 is WNHNN and CDR2 SYGVQD (reference sequence). TCRdb keeps only in-frame clones here, not all; method: immunoSEQ multiplex PCR. The profile covers approximately 210,000 clones, with around 87% appearing a single time and 7% to 9% taken by the ten largest. The chain has TRBV10-1 and TRBJ2-3; TRBD2 agrees at 8 bases. This sequence originates from a man aged 25-45 years in a cohort exposed to, infected with or recovered from COVID-19 (not recorded which). Specimen: PBMCs or T cells enriched from blood (not recorded which). CDR3 DNA sequence: TGCGCCAGCAATTATAGCGGGACTAGCACAGATACGCAGTATTTT. It is translated as CASNYSGTSTDTQYF.